This T cell receptor (beta chain) was sequenced in a study of shared clonotypes between healthy human individuals. The CDR3 spans 17 residues. Measured with immunoSEQ multiplex PCR; TCRdb has only the in-frame clones, and not every one. This sample has some 1.5 million clones, with approximately 98% found just once. This TCR came from a man aged 25 to 40 in good health. The V call is TRBV21-1, the J call TRBJ2-1; whether TRBD2, the table's D call, matches the DNA was not checked. TRBV21-1 is flagged as a pseudogene. Sequenced sample: naive CD4+ T cells sorted from blood. Stated subset: CD45RA+ positively selected. CDR3 region: CASSKPGTSGLEYEQFF. CDR3 nucleotides: TGTGCCAGCAGCAAACCCGGGACTAGCGGACTAGAATATGAGCAGTTCTTC.